These 2 T cell receptor beta chains came from one sample sequenced in a study of cytomegalovirus exposure and HLA in healthy donors. This PCR relied on a set of 60 Vbeta primers and 13 Jbeta primers. Using immunoSEQ multiplex PCR, the repertoire was profiled, and TCRdb retains in-frame clones only, with some absent. This sample yields about 100,000 clones, of which about four fifths are seen a single time; 3.5% to 4% belongs to the top ten. The sequenced sample was PBMCs. These receptors originate from a woman in her thirties or forties in good health and CMV-seronegative.

This clone has more than one count but fewer than ten. This rearrangement joins TRBV10-3 to TRBJ1-1, with a possible D match to TRBD1 (6 bases). Germline V lookup: CDR1 ENHRY, CDR2 SYGVKD. CDR3 length: 15 amino acids. Trimming took 8 bases from V and 3 from J, leaving 19 bases between them. This CDR3 reads CAILRKGGQDTEAFF. The DNA for the CDR3 is TGTGCCATCCTTCGAAAAGGGGGTCAGGACACTGAAGCTTTCTTT.

The gene calls are TRBV19 and TRBJ1-6, with TRBD1 matching over 7 bases. This CDR3 comprises 15 residues. J lost 8 bases, V lost 7 bases, and 11 bases had no gene match. Germline assignment: CDR1 LNHDA and CDR2 SQIVND (reference sequence). The CDR3 DNA sequence: TGTGCCAGTACCATCACGACAGGGACCGATTCACCCCTCCACTTT. Encoded protein: CASTITTGTDSPLHF.